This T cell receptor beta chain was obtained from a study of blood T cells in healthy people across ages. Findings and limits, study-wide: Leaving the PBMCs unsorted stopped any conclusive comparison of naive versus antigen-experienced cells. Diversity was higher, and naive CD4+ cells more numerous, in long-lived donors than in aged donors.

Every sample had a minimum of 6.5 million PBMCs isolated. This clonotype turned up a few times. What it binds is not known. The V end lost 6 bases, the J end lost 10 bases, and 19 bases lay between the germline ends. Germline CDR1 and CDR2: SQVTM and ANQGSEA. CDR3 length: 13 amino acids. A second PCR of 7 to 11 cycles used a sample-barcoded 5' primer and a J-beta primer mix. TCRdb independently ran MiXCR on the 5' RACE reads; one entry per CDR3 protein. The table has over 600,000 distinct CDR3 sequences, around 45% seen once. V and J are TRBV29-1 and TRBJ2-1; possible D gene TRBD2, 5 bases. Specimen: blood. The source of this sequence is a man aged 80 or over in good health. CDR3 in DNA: TGCAGCGTCAACGTGGTAAGCGGCTCCGAGCAGTTCTTC. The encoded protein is CSVNVVSGSEQFF.